The sequence of this T cell receptor beta chain was determined in a study of beta chain features in type 1 diabetes (dated by TCRdb to the late 2010s). For the study in its entirety: No differences in mean age, gender distribution, total cell number or subset yield were found between patients and healthy donors. A total of 85 million to 140 million sorted cells were examined across all samples, and a strong correlation was observed between cell number per subset and RNA yield. The study compared the TCRB repertoires of sorted circulating CD4+ T cell subsets in recently diagnosed type 1 diabetes patients with those in matched healthy donors. Whereas all 30 or so donors provided naive and central memory subsets, regulatory and stem cell-like memory subsets were isolated from just 8 patients and roughly 8 healthy donors.

General conclusions and limits of the study: HLA sub-analyses involved small numbers of individuals, so any influence of HLA type on TCRB rearrangement remained unresolved. Because cDNA was sequenced instead of genomic DNA, highly expressing activated cells could be over-represented, though the groups showed no difference in activation or CD3 levels. Naive, central memory and regulatory TCRB repertoires appeared to be more similar among patients than among healthy donors. PCR might favor shorter templates, but patient and control samples were amplified and corrected together, so any skew would affect both groups equally. In all four CD4+ subsets, TCRB CDR3 length was moderately but significantly shorter in type 1 diabetes patients. Fewer insertions and more nucleotide deletions at VDJ recombination sites were observed in patients with type 1 diabetes, implying thymic rearrangement abnormalities.

In the case of this clone: The antigen this receptor binds is unknown. No much larger clone is present one base from it, and per-base qualities are unavailable.

Each donor gave one peripheral blood draw, averaging around 120 mL, which was collected into heparinised tubes. A BD FACSAria II and a panel including CD45RO, CCR7, CD25, CD127, CD95 and CD27 were used to sort naive, central memory, regulatory and stem cell-like memory CD4+ T cells. Purity was above 95% for every sorted population. PBMCs were isolated immediately by Lymphoprep density gradient centrifugation and stained directly without culture. To minimize batch effects, samples were stained and sorted in pairs, one healthy donor with one patient per experiment. The High Capacity cDNA Reverse Transcription Kit was used to reverse transcribe all of the isolated RNA, meaning that expressed TCRB transcripts were what got sequenced. Stem cell-like memory T cell samples underwent survey-depth immunoSEQ sequencing, averaging around 1 million total reads per sample. After sorted cells were lysed in RLT buffer, RNA was extracted with DNase-treated RNeasy Micro or Mini kits, with the choice depending on cell number. To prevent cross-contamination, each cell subset was processed individually, whereas patient and healthy donor samples were processed jointly. The immunoSEQ multiplex PCR was used to amplify TCRB sequences from cDNA, yielding 87-bp fragments that span the CDR3 region. Sequencing of the amplicons was done on the Illumina HiSeq platform. In the original analysis: Synthetic template baselines were used to correct PCR bias computationally, reads within Hamming distance 2 were collapsed together, and singletons that could not be merged were discarded. Reads were aligned against IMGT to assign V, D and J genes, CDR3 length and insertions or deletions at six rearrangement sites. Within each subset, clonotype counts were normalized to the number of sorted cells before true diversity and Gini coefficients were calculated with the tcR R package. The overlap coefficient, calculated on TCRB nucleotide sequences, was used to quantify repertoire sharing. TCRdb holds this immuneACCESS table with in-frame rearrangements only. Some clones are missing; in checked studies, unresolved V genes explain under half, and the rest has no known cause. V, J and clone size derive from that table, while D and trimming were established from the DNA sequence. Recorded for this sample are about 40,000 clones; about 50% of them occurred a single time. The ten largest clones capture 0.25% to 0.3% of the sample.

V is shortened by 6 bases, J by 6 bases, and the region joining them spans 11 bases. Including cysteine and phenylalanine, the CDR3 has 13 amino acids. CDR3 DNA only is kept here, 39 bases in frame from base 1. Per the germline V gene (reference sequence), LNHDA is the CDR1 and SQIVND is the CDR2. The specimen was stem cell memory CD4+ T cells from blood. The cell subset or site label of this sample denotes: stem cell-like memory CD4+ T cells. This TCR derives from a woman aged 30 to 39 in good health. The chain is assembled from TRBV19 and TRBJ1-4; the D gene is possibly TRBD1, with 6 bases matching. The CDR3 protein: CASRTRGDEKLFF. The bases are TGTGCCAGTAGGACCAGGGGTGATGAAAAACTGTTTTTT. Full variable domain (CDR3 extended with the reference TRBV19 and TRBJ1-4 proteins): DGGITQSPKYLFRKEGQNVTLSCEQNLNHDAMYWYRQDPGQGLRLIYYSQIVNDFQKGDIAEGYSVSREKKESFPLTVTSAQKNPTAFYLCASRTRGDEKLFFGSGTQLSVL.